This TCR beta chain came from a study of identical twins. Findings and limits, study-wide: Researchers caution that invariant MAIT and iNKT cells could partly confound zero-insertion analyses. Alpha sequences out of frame and shared by twins had excess low generation probability. Cord blood beta clonotypes present at high abundance carried fewer insertions; no such pattern appeared in memory repertoires.

The germline V and J ends were trimmed by 6 bases and 7 bases, with 13 bases remaining between them. Looked up from germline, CDR1 is MNHEY and CDR2 is SVGEGT. The CDR3 totals 14 residues. Via MiXCR, TCRdb re-called the 5' RACE reads, giving one row per CDR3 protein. The top ten clones hold around 0.48% of a sample with approximately 500,000 distinct CDR3 sequences, roughly 15% of them seen once. This clonotype was found a few times. Its antigen is not known. The sample was also reused in another study, on yellow fever vaccine responses in identical twins.

This chain connects TRBV6-2 or TRBV6-3 to TRBJ1-6; no definite D call. The clonotype was recovered from a woman aged 18-35 years in good health. Material: CD4+ T cells sorted from blood. The CDR3 region is CASSPPPTNSPLHF. CDR3 nucleotides: TGTGCCAGCAGCCCCCCTCCGACGAATTCACCCCTCCACTTT.